This entry describes one T cell receptor (beta chain). A read error may account for a junction end that differs from germline. This CDR3 comprises 15 residues. The germline CDR1 and CDR2 sequences are PRHDT and FYEKMQ (reference sequence). These data originate in a study of patients with pleural tuberculosis. TCRdb passed the reads through MiXCR, listing each CDR3 protein once. Among under 55,000 distinct CDR3 sequences listed, about 7.9% were seen once. This clonotype was obtained from a human donor with pleural tuberculosis. The rearrangement links TRBV13 to TRBJ2-3, with D unclear. The DNA of the CDR3 is TGTGCCAGCAGCGTAGGACGCCCAAGCACAGATACGCAGTATTTT. Translating gives CASSVGRPSTDTQYF.